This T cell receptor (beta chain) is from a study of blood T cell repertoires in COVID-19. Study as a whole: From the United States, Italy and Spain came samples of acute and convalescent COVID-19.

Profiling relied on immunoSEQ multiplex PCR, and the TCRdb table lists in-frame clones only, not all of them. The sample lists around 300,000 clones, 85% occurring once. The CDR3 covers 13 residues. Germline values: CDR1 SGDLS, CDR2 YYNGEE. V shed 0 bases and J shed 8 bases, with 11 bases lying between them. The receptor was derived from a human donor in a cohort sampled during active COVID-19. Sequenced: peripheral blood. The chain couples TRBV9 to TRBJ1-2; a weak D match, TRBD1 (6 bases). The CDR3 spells CASSVVAGEGYTF. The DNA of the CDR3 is TGTGCCAGCAGCGTAGTCGCAGGGGAAGGCTACACCTTC.